A single sample is the source of the 3 T cell receptor beta chains below, sequenced in a study of CD8 T cells in ankylosing spondylitis. MiXCR was run by TCRdb on the 5' RACE reads, yielding one entry per CDR3 protein. Among approximately 100,000 distinct CDR3 sequences listed, about 8.3% were seen once. The sequenced material came from blood, either unsorted or a sorted T cell fraction (not recorded which). The receptors stem from a male donor with ankylosing spondylitis or in good health (not recorded which).

CDR3 in amino acids: CASSLFGQGFHNEQFF. In DNA form, the CDR3 reads TGTGCCAGCAGTCTCTTCGGACAGGGGTTCCACAATGAGCAGTTCTTC. The chain carries TRBV6-1 and TRBJ2-1, with 9 bases identical to TRBD1. Germline CDR1 is MNHNS and CDR2 is SASEGT. After removal of 5 bases from V and 5 bases from J, the junction contained 10 bases not matched to a gene. CDR3 length equals 16 residues.

In its sample, this clonotype was seen many times. The CDR3 reads CASSYLRGTEAFF. CDR3 coding DNA: TGCGCCAGCAGCTATTTACGTGGCACTGAAGCTTTCTTT. This chain uses TRBV5-1 with TRBJ1-1; unclear D gene. CDR1 is SGHRS and CDR2 is YFSETQ in the germline V gene. Trimming stripped 3 bases from V and 4 bases from J, with 10 bases between. The CDR3 extends over 13 amino acids. The whole variable domain, filled in from reference TRBV5-1 and TRBJ1-1, reads KAGVTQTPRYLIKTRGQQVTLSCSPISGHRSVSWYQQTPGQGLQFLFEYFSETQRNKGNFPGRFSGRQFSNSRSEMNVSTLELGDSALYLCASSYLRGTEAFFGQGTRLTVV.

There are many counts of this clonotype. The chain couples TRBV9 to TRBJ1-1; TRBD1 aligns across 7 bases. The V and J ends lost 0 bases and 4 bases, in that order; junction bases with no gene match: 9. The germline CDR1 and CDR2 sequences are SGDLS and YYNGEE. The CDR3 extends over 16 amino acids. CDR3 nucleotides: TGTGCCAGCAGCGTAGAAGAGACAGGGCTCTTCACTGAAGCTTTCTTT. Amino acids: CASSVEETGLFTEAFF.